This T cell receptor (beta chain) emerged from a study of T cell responses to AZD1222 COVID-19 vaccine. V dropped 2 bases and J dropped 6 bases, with 13 bases sitting between them. Germline V gene lookup returns CDR1 MNHEY and CDR2 SVGAGI. The CDR3 has 14 amino acids. Data came from immunoSEQ multiplex PCR; TCRdb stores just in-frame clones and leaves some out. The table shows 100,000 to 150,000 clones, with over 90% occurring only once. This rearrangement joins TRBV6-5 to TRBJ1-1; D remains ambiguous. The TCR comes from an adult in good health. Sequenced material: peripheral blood, taken on day 0 of AZD1222 vaccination. DNA of the CDR3: TGTGCCAGCAGTTACGAGCAAGGGTTAGCTGAAGCTTTCTTT. This encodes CASSYEQGLAEAFF.